This T cell receptor (beta chain) was identified during a study of OX40 agonist ivuxolimab in advanced cancers. Broadly, across the study: Ivuxolimab, which targeted the costimulatory receptor OX40 (CD134), was an agonistic, fully human IgG2 monoclonal antibody. Intravenous ivuxolimab was administered to patients every 2 weeks at six dose levels: 0.01, 0.1, 0.3, 1.5, 3 and 10 mg/kg. Of the approximately 53 patients in dose escalation, about 19 had hepatocellular carcinoma, about 15 had melanoma, 9 had renal cell carcinoma and 9 had head and neck cancer. A male proportion of under 85% and a mean age of about 60 years, ranging from 23 to 79, were recorded for the dose-escalation cohort. Prior anti-PD-1, anti-PD-L1 or anti-CTLA-4 therapy was permitted, and checkpoint inhibitors had been received by about 37% of dose-escalation patients. Partial responses were achieved by three dose-escalation patients, of whom one had hepatocellular carcinoma and two had cutaneous melanoma. Peripheral TCRbeta sequencing aimed to test whether ivuxolimab altered TCR sequence diversity and caused clonal T-cell expansion. The monotherapy dose-escalation portion (N ≈ 56 patients) of the phase I ivuxolimab trial is reported in the paper. The study at large found these results: Low levels of normalized T-cell clonal expansion were also shown by some nonresponding patients. Clonal expansion of both CD4+ and CD8+ blood T cells was observed from baseline to week 6 at doses 0.1 to 3.0 mg/kg. After ivuxolimab, CD8+ T cells had more expanded clones than CD4+ T cells on average. In the 0.1-3.0 mg/kg groups, partial responders were among the patients with the lowest normalized peripheral clonal expansion, particularly in CD8+ T cells. Which antigens the clonally expanded peripheral T cells were specific for was not determined.

V trim: 4 bases; J trim: 8 bases; unmatched bases: 4. The germline V gene yields SGDLS for CDR1 and YYNGEE for CDR2. The CDR3 runs 14 residues from the cysteine to the phenylalanine. Of all the DNA, just the CDR3 is kept, 42 bases in frame from base 1. About this clone itself: This receptor's antigen is unknown. No base quality information exists; no much larger clone differs at one position.

The trial excluded patients who had a history of autoimmune disease or who were on systemic immunosuppression. In every dose cohort, peripheral blood was drawn for TCR sequencing at baseline, cycle 4 day 1, and cycle 7 day 1. Samples were obtained from an open-label, multicenter, first-in-human phase I dose-escalation trial of ivuxolimab. Adults with locally advanced or metastatic head and neck squamous cell, hepatocellular, melanoma or renal cell carcinoma were enrolled in the trial. Before TCR sequencing, CD4+ and CD8+ T cells were separately sorted from peripheral blood. For sequencing of the TCRbeta CDR3 region, genomic DNA was extracted from the sorted cells. TCRbeta CDR3 regions were sequenced using the immunoSEQ Assay. TCRdb retrieved this table from immuneACCESS and kept in-frame rearrangements only. Not all clones are present; in checked studies, unresolved V genes account for under half, and no reason is known for the remainder. Here the sample has approximately 94,000 clones; around 84% occur a single time. The ten most abundant clones make up approximately 1.2% of the sample.

The chain was built from TRBV9 and TRBJ1-6; 9 bases in the junction line up with TRBD1. The sample in question was CD4+ or CD8+ T cells sorted from blood, obtained in a trial of the OX40 agonist ivuxolimab. This receptor was identified in an adult with an advanced solid tumor such as melanoma, head and neck, liver or kidney cancer. The nucleotides are TGTGCCAGCAGCCCCGGGGACAGGGATTCACCCCTCCACTTT. Its protein reads: CASSPGDRDSPLHF.